This T cell receptor (beta chain) is drawn from a study of graft-versus-host responses after intestinal transplantation (dated by TCRdb to the early 2020s). With regard to the full study: Recipients received multivisceral, liver-intestinal, or isolated intestinal transplants. Every recipient was given anti-thymocyte globulin induction, then maintenance tacrolimus and steroids for 2 to 3 years. After intestinal transplantation, graft-versus-host and host-versus-graft alloreactive T cell clones were followed in the graft, circulation and bone marrow using bulk TCR-beta CDR3 sequencing. To identify alloreactive clones, pre-transplant mixed lymphocyte reaction products were sequenced and compared with unstimulated pre-transplant donor and recipient T cells. A cohort of about 25 intestinal transplant recipients, including one retransplant, was enrolled, and a few patients lacking pretransplant specimens were excluded. A peak of at least 4% donor T cells among recipient peripheral blood mononuclear cells was the definition used for donor T cell macrochimerism. Rather than going through the commercial service, samples from three later patients were sequenced in-house on an Illumina MiSeq and processed with MiXCR. On the study overall, not on this receptor specifically: Early after transplant, peak levels of circulating GvH clones were associated with declines in HvG clones. The conclusions were limited by the relatively low number and heterogeneity of the intestinal transplant patients. GvH clones were detected in recipient bone marrow, and some of these GvH clones were observed earlier in ileal mucosa or blood, consistent with an intestinal mucosal origin. High GvH to HvG T cell clonal ratios were observed in the allografts of patients with donor T cell macrochimerism.

Blood samples were collected up to 4 times in the first month after transplant and then at least monthly when available. Notes on this clone: Its antigen is unknown. No clone much larger than this one lies a single base away; base qualities are absent.

V sheds 0 bases and J sheds 2 bases, leaving 3 bases between their ends. CDR1 and CDR2 (SGDLS, YYNGEE) derive from the germline V gene. The CDR3 has 13 amino acids, counting the end cysteine and phenylalanine. Of the read, only the CDR3 DNA is kept; its 39 bases are in frame from base 1. Library prep was done by the immunoSEQ multiplex PCR assay. Adaptive Biotechnologies carried out high-throughput TCR-beta CDR3 sequencing of genomic DNA for most patients. Under the source paper's analysis protocol: Adaptive's ImmunoSEQ software supplied the TCR sequencing data for approximately 18 patients, while MiXCR and VDJtools were used to process a few other patients. Because the origin of CDR3 nucleotide sequences shared between donor and recipient could not be assigned, those sequences were removed. To be classed as alloreactive, a clone needed at least 2-fold expansion over unstimulated cells and a minimum CFSE-low frequency of 0.002% (template counts) or 0.001% (read counts). Clones detected in sequenced pre-transplant spleen, lymph node, or MLR CFSE-low populations of the donor or recipient were defined as mappable. Cumulative frequency of alloreactive clones was calculated as a percentage of all sequences weighted by copy number. TCRdb holds this immuneACCESS table with in-frame rearrangements only. Some clones are missing; in checked studies, unresolved V genes explain under half, and the rest has no known cause. V, J and clone size are those of that table, while D and trimming were read from the DNA. The sample data list tens of thousands of clones, and just under 95% of these were observed just once. Roughly 0.8% of the sample rests with the top ten.

The input for sequencing was PBMCs, taken 16 days after intestinal transplant. The chain uses TRBV9 and TRBJ1-3; the D gene assignment is ambiguous. The sequence came from a human patient who received an intestinal transplant, so some T cells may come from the graft donor. At the DNA level, the sequence is TGTGCCAGCAGCGTAGAGACTGGAAACACCATATATTTT. This yields the protein CASSVETGNTIYF.